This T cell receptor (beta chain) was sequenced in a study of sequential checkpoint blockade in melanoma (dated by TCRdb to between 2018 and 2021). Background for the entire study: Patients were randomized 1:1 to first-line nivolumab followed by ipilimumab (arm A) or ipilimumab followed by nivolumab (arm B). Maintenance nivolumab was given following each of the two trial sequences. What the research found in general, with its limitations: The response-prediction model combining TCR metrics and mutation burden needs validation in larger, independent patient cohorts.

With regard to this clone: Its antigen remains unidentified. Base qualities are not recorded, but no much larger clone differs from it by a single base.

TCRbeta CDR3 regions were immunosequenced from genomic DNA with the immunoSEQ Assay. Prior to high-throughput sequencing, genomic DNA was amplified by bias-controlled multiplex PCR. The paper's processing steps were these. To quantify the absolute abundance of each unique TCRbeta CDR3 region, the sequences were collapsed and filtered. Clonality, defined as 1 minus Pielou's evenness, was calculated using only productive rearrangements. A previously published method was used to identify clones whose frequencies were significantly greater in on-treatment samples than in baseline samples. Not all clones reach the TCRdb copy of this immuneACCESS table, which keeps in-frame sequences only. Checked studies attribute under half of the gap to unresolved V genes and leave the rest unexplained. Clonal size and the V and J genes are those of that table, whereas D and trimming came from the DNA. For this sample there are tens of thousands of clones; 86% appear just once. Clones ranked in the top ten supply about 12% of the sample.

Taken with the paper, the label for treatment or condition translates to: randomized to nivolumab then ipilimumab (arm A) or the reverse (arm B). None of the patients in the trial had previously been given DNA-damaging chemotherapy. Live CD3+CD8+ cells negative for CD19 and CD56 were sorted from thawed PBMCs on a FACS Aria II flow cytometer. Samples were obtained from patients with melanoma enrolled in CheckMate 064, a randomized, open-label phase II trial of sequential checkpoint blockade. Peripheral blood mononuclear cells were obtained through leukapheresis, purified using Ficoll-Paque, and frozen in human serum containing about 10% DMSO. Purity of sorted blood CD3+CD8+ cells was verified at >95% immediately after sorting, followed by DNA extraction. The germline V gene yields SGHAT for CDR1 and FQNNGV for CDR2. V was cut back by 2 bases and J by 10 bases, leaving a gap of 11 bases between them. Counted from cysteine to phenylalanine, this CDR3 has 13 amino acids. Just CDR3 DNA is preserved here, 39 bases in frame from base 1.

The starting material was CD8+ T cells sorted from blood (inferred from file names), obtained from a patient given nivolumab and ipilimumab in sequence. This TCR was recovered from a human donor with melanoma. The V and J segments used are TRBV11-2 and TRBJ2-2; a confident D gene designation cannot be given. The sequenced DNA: TGTGCCAGCAGCTTACTCCCCTCACAGGAGCTGTTTTTT. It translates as CASSLLPSQELFF.